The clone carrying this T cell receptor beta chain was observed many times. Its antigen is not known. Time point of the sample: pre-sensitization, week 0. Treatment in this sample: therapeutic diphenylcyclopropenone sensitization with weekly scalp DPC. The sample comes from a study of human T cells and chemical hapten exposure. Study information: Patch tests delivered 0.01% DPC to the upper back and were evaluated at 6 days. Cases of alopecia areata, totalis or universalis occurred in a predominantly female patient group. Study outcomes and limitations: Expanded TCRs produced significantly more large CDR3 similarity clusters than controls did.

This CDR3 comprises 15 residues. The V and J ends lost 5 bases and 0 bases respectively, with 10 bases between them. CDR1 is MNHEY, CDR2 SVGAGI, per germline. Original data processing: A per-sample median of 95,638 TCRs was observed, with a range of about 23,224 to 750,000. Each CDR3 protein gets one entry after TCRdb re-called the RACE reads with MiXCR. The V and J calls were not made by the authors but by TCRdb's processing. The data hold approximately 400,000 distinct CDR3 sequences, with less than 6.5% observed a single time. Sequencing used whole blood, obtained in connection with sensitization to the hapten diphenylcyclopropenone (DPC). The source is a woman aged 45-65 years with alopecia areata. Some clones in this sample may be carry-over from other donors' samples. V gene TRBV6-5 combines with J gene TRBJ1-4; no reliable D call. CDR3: CASSVTPATNEKLFF. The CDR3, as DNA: TGTGCCAGCAGTGTTACACCTGCAACTAATGAAAAACTGTTTTTT.